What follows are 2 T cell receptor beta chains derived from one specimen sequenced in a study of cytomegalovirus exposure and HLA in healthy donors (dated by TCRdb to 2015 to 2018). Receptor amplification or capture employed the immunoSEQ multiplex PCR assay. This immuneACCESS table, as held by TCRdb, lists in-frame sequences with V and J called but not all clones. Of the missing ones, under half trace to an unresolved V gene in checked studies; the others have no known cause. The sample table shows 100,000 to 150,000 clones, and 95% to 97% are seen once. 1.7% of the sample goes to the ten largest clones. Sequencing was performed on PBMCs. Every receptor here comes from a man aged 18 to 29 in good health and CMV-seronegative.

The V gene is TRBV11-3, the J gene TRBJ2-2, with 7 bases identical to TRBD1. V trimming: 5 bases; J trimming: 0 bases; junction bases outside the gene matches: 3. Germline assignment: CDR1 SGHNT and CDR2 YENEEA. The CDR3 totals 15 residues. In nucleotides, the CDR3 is TGTGCCAGCAGCCCCGGGACAGCGAACACCGGGGAGCTGTTTTTT. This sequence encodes CASSPGTANTGELFF. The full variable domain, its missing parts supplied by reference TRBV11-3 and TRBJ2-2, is EAGVVQSPRYKIIEKKQPVAFWCNPISGHNTLYWYLQNLGQGPELLIRYENEEAVDDSQLPKDRFSAERLKGVDSTLKIQPAELGDSAVYLCASSPGTANTGELFFGEGSRLTVL.

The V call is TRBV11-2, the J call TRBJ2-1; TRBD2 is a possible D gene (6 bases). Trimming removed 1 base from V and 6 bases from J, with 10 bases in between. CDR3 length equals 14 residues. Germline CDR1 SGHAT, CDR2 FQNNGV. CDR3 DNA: TGTGCCAGCAGCTTAGGAGCCGGGAGCAATGAGCAGTTCTTC. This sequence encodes CASSLGAGSNEQFF.